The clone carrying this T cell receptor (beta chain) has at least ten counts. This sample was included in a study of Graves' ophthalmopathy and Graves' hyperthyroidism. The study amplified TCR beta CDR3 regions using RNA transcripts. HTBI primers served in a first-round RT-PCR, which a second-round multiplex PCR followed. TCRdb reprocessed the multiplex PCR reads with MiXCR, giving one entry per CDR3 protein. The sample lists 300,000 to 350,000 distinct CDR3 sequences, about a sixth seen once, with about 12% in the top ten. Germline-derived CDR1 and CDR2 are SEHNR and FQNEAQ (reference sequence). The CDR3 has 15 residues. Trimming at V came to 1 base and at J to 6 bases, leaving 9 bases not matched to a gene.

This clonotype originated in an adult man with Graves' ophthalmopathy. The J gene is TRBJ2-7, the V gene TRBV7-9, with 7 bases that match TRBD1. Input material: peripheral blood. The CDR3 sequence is CASSLDETGPTEQYF. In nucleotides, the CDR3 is TGTGCCAGCAGCTTAGACGAGACAGGGCCTACCGAGCAGTACTTC.